The 25 T cell receptor beta chains given below trace back to one sample, sequenced in a study of T cell responses to AZD1222 COVID-19 vaccine. Repertoires were generated with immunoSEQ multiplex PCR, while TCRdb's copy carries only in-frame clones and drops some. This table holds around 150,000 clones, almost 95% found once. Source: peripheral blood, taken on day 0 of AZD1222 vaccination. Receptors were obtained from an adult in good health.

As DNA, the CDR3 is TGTGCCAGCAGCCCCGGGACAGGGTCCTACGAGCAGTACTTC. Translating gives CASSPGTGSYEQYF. The V and J genes are TRBV11-3 and TRBJ2-7; 9 positions match TRBD1. The J segment lost 1 base and the V segment lost 5 bases, leaving 3 bases of the junction unmatched. The CDR3 has 14 amino acids. Germline assignment: CDR1 SGHNT and CDR2 YENEEA.

V gene TRBV2 combines with J gene TRBJ2-7; D is possibly TRBD2 (6 bases). The CDR3 runs to 13 residues. V dropped 11 bases and J dropped 2 bases, with 16 bases sitting between them. Germline CDR1 and CDR2: SNHLY and FYNNEI. This CDR3 reads CAAGRGTPYEQYF. For the CDR3, the DNA is TGTGCCGCAGGTCGGGGGACCCCCTACGAGCAGTACTTC.

This chain connects TRBV27 to TRBJ2-3; no clear D gene. This CDR3 region has 16 residues. V was pared by 2 bases and J by 0 bases, with 12 bases between. Germline loops: CDR1 MNHEY, CDR2 SMNVEV (reference sequence). The CDR3 sequence is CASSLIRPTSTDTQYF. The CDR3, as DNA: TGTGCCAGCAGTTTAATCAGGCCCACTAGCACAGATACGCAGTATTTT.

The chain has TRBV5-4 and TRBJ2-1, with 14 bases aligning to TRBD2. V lost 3 bases to trimming and J lost 4 bases; unmatched junction nucleotides: 6. CDR1 is SGHNT and CDR2 is YYREEE in the germline V gene (reference sequence). The CDR3 has 17 residues. CDR3 sequence (DNA): TGTGCCAGCAGCTGGGGACTAGCGGGAGCTAATTACAATGAGCAGTTCTTC. Translation gives CASSWGLAGANYNEQFF.

This chain links TRBV2 with TRBJ1-2; 10 bases align to TRBD1. The CDR3 extends over 14 amino acids. From germline, CDR1 is SNHLY and CDR2 FYNNEI. V trimming: 7 bases; J trimming: 4 bases; junction bases outside the gene matches: 6. CDR3 protein: CASTPGQGFYGYTF. In DNA, the CDR3 is TGTGCCAGCACTCCGGGACAGGGGTTCTATGGCTACACCTTC.

The chain couples TRBV3-1 (or the pseudogene TRBV3-2) to TRBJ2-1, with D possibly matching TRBD2 (6 bases). Trimming removed 3 bases at V and 0 bases at J, with 15 bases between. The CDR3 length is 17 residues. The germline gives CDR1 LGHDT, CDR2 YNNKEL (reference sequence). CDR3 in amino acids: CASSHPMGGSSYNEQFF. The CDR3 DNA sequence: TGTGCCAGCAGCCACCCCATGGGGGGAAGCTCCTACAATGAGCAGTTCTTC.

The chain couples TRBV5-5 to TRBJ2-7; the D is unclear. The CDR3 extends over 14 amino acids. V lost 6 bases, J lost 4 bases, and 17 bases lay in between. The germline V gene has CDR1 SGHKS and CDR2 YYEKEE (reference sequence). The CDR3 DNA follows: TGTGCCAGCAATCCCACCACCTCTACGTACGAGCAGTACTTC. It codes for CASNPTTSTYEQYF.

V usage is TRBV30 and J usage is TRBJ2-7; no clear D gene. There are 15 residues in the CDR3. Germline loops: CDR1 GTSNPN, CDR2 SVGIG (reference sequence). Trimming took 0 bases from V and 1 from J, leaving 13 bases between them. The CDR3 sequence is CAWSVFSSSSYEQYF. The CDR3 nucleotides read TGTGCCTGGAGTGTGTTCAGCAGTTCTTCCTACGAGCAGTACTTC.

This chain links TRBV5-1 with TRBJ1-5, with D perhaps matching TRBD1 (5 bases). The CDR3 sequence is 15 residues long. Per the germline V gene, CDR1 is SGHRS and CDR2 is YFSETQ. V lost 0 bases, J lost 0 bases, and 7 bases lay in between. The chain's CDR3 is CASSLDGHSNQPQHF. CDR3 nucleotide sequence: TGCGCCAGCAGCTTGGACGGACATAGCAATCAGCCCCAGCATTTT.

The rearrangement uses TRBV5-1 and TRBJ2-2; unclear D gene. Germline CDR1 reads SGHRS; CDR2 reads YFSETQ. V was shortened by 7 bases and J by 0 bases, with 22 bases between the two germline ends. The CDR3 sequence is 18 residues long. CDR3 amino acids: CASLDVGAEVANTGELFF. In nucleotides, the CDR3 is TGCGCCAGCTTGGATGTTGGCGCTGAAGTCGCGAACACCGGGGAGCTGTTTTTT.

The rearrangement links TRBV30 to TRBJ1-1, with unresolved D. The CDR3 contains 14 residues. V was clipped by 0 bases and J by 5 bases, with 13 bases between them. Germline CDR1 reads GTSNPN; CDR2 reads SVGIG (reference sequence). The chain's CDR3 is CAWSVLGQRTEAFF. For the CDR3, the DNA is TGTGCCTGGAGTGTATTAGGGCAGCGGACTGAAGCTTTCTTT.

The rearrangement uses TRBV7-9 and TRBJ1-4; 8 bases are a match to TRBD1. The germline V gene encodes CDR1 SEHNR and CDR2 FQNEAQ (reference sequence). The V gene end was trimmed by 5 bases and the J gene end by 5 bases; junction bases not matched to a gene: 4. This CDR3 is built from 14 residues. The CDR3 reads CASSPQGGNEKLFF. For the CDR3, the DNA is TGTGCCAGCAGCCCACAGGGGGGAAATGAAAAACTGTTTTTT.

The chain joins TRBV6-5 to TRBJ1-2; TRBD1 might be the D (6 bases). CDR1 is MNHEY, CDR2 SVGAGI, per germline. The CDR3 sequence is 13 residues long. The V gene lost 6 bases and the J gene lost 3 bases, with 11 bases spanning the gap. The chain's CDR3 is CASSQDSYYGYTF. Here the CDR3 DNA reads TGTGCCAGCAGCCAGGACAGTTACTATGGCTACACCTTC.

The chain has TRBV18 and TRBJ1-1; 11 bases are shared with TRBD1. The CDR3 loop spans 15 amino acids. Germline CDR1 and CDR2: KGHSH and LQKENI. Trimming took 6 bases from V and 6 from J; bases not matched to a gene: 9. The CDR3 region has the DNA TGTGCCAGCTCTCGTCCCGGGACAGGGGGGGCTGAAGCTTTCTTT. Protein: CASSRPGTGGAEAFF.

The chain uses TRBV6-5 and TRBJ1-2, with D tentatively TRBD1 (6 bases). Trimming took 2 bases from V and 10 from J, leaving 14 bases between them. CDR1 and CDR2 (germline): MNHEY, SVGAGI. The CDR3 extends over 13 amino acids. The CDR3: CASSYKGGGSYTF. The CDR3, as DNA: TGTGCCAGCAGTTACAAAGGGGGTGGCTCCTACACCTTC.

CDR3 region: CAWRRPGQLNTF. DNA for the CDR3: TGTGCCTGGAGAAGACCGGGACAGCTCAACACCTTC. The chain uses TRBV30 and TRBJ1-2; 7 nucleotides line up with TRBD1. The CDR3 runs 12 residues. Germline V lookup: CDR1 GTSNPN, CDR2 SVGIG (reference sequence). J gave up 12 bases and V 3 bases, and 10 bases lay outside the gene matches.

This clone turned up a few times. The rearrangement links TRBV21-1 to TRBJ2-7; the D call of TRBD1 is as the table states it, not checked on the DNA. TRBV21-1 is labeled a pseudogene. The CDR3 spans 15 residues. For the CDR3, the DNA is TGTGCCATGGGGTTTCGGGGACAGGGGATCTACGAGCAGTACTTC. Its protein is CAMGFRGQGIYEQYF.

The V and J genes are TRBV2 and TRBJ2-1; 13 bases are shared with TRBD2. The trim removed 6 bases at V and 10 bases at J, leaving 6 bases unmatched. The CDR3 consists of 14 residues. CDR1 and CDR2 (germline): SNHLY, FYNNEI. CDR3 bases: TGTGCCAGCAGGTACAGGACTAGCGGGGGAGAGCAGTTCTTC. The encoded protein is CASRYRTSGGEQFF.

The chain carries TRBV25-1 and TRBJ2-1; the D gene is possibly TRBD1 (7 bases). Germline lookup yields CDR1 MGHDK and CDR2 SYGVNS. V lost 4 bases and J 1 base, leaving 11 bases between the germline ends. The CDR3 contains 15 residues. The CDR3 sequence is CASSVAGGSYNEQFF. The CDR3 DNA reads as TGTGCCAGCAGTGTGGCAGGGGGGTCCTACAATGAGCAGTTCTTC. The variable domain in full, with the rest retrieved from reference TRBV25-1 and TRBJ2-1, is EADIYQTPRYLVIGTGKKITLECSQTMGHDKMYWYQQDPGMELHLIHYSYGVNSTEKGDLSSESTVSRIRTEHFPLTLESARPSHTSQYLCASSVAGGSYNEQFFGPGTRLTVL.

In the case of this clone: One junction end disagrees with the germline gene, perhaps due to a read error. CDR3 sequence (DNA): TGTGCCAGCAGATTGGACACCTCCTACGAGCAGTACTTC. It encodes CASRLDTSYEQYF. The J gene is TRBJ2-7, the V gene TRBV5-4; maybe TRBD1 (5 bases). The CDR3 sequence is 13 residues long. Germline V gene sequence: CDR1 SGHNT, CDR2 YYREEE (reference sequence).

The chain employs TRBV4-1 and TRBJ1-2; TRBD1 agrees at 7 bases. Germline values: CDR1 MGHRA, CDR2 YSYEKL. The CDR3 covers 13 residues. The ends lost 2 bases at V and 3 bases at J; junction bases unmatched: 0. CDR3 protein: CASSQQGDYGYTF. In DNA, the CDR3 is TGCGCCAGCAGCCAACAGGGGGACTATGGCTACACCTTC.

This sequence joins TRBV5-1 and TRBJ2-7, with D possibly TRBD1 on 6 matching bases. This CDR3 has 15 amino acids. Germline CDR1 SGHRS, CDR2 YFSETQ. Deletions cut 0 bases from V and 5 bases from J, with 15 bases between. This chain's CDR3 is CASSLGPGQYDEQYF. In DNA form, the CDR3 reads TGCGCCAGCAGCTTGGGTCCCGGACAGTATGACGAGCAGTACTTC. The full variable domain, its missing parts supplied by reference TRBV5-1 and TRBJ2-7, is KAGVTQTPRYLIKTRGQQVTLSCSPISGHRSVSWYQQTPGQGLQFLFEYFSETQRNKGNFPGRFSGRQFSNSRSEMNVSTLELGDSALYLCASSLGPGQYDEQYFGPGTRLTVT.

This clone has just one count. The J gene is TRBJ1-2, the V gene TRBV2; a possible D gene is TRBD1 (5 bases). Trimming left V 4 bases short and J 2 bases short, with 8 bases between. The CDR3 length is 13 residues. Germline values: CDR1 SNHLY, CDR2 FYNNEI. The CDR3 bases are TGTGCCAGCAGTGTGGAGGGGAACTATGGCTACACCTTC. This gives the protein CASSVEGNYGYTF.

The chain uses TRBV6-5 and TRBJ1-6, with D possibly matching TRBD1 (6 bases). CDR1 is MNHEY and CDR2 is SVGAGI in the germline V gene. The CDR3 has 12 residues. Trimming took off 4 bases at V and 13 bases at J, with 11 bases between the two ends. The chain's CDR3 is CASSLQGLPLHF. The CDR3 DNA reads TGTGCCAGCAGTTTACAGGGTCTGCCCCTCCACTTT.

This clone was seen once. The V gene is TRBV3-1 (or the pseudogene TRBV3-2), the J gene TRBJ2-5; D remains unclear. Trimming took off 3 bases at V and 0 bases at J, with 11 bases between the two ends. The CDR3 covers 15 residues. Germline-derived CDR1 and CDR2 are LGHDT and YNNKEL (reference sequence). CDR3 DNA: TGTGCCAGCAGCCAGGGTTTTGAGAACCAAGAGACCCAGTACTTC. This codes for CASSQGFENQETQYF.